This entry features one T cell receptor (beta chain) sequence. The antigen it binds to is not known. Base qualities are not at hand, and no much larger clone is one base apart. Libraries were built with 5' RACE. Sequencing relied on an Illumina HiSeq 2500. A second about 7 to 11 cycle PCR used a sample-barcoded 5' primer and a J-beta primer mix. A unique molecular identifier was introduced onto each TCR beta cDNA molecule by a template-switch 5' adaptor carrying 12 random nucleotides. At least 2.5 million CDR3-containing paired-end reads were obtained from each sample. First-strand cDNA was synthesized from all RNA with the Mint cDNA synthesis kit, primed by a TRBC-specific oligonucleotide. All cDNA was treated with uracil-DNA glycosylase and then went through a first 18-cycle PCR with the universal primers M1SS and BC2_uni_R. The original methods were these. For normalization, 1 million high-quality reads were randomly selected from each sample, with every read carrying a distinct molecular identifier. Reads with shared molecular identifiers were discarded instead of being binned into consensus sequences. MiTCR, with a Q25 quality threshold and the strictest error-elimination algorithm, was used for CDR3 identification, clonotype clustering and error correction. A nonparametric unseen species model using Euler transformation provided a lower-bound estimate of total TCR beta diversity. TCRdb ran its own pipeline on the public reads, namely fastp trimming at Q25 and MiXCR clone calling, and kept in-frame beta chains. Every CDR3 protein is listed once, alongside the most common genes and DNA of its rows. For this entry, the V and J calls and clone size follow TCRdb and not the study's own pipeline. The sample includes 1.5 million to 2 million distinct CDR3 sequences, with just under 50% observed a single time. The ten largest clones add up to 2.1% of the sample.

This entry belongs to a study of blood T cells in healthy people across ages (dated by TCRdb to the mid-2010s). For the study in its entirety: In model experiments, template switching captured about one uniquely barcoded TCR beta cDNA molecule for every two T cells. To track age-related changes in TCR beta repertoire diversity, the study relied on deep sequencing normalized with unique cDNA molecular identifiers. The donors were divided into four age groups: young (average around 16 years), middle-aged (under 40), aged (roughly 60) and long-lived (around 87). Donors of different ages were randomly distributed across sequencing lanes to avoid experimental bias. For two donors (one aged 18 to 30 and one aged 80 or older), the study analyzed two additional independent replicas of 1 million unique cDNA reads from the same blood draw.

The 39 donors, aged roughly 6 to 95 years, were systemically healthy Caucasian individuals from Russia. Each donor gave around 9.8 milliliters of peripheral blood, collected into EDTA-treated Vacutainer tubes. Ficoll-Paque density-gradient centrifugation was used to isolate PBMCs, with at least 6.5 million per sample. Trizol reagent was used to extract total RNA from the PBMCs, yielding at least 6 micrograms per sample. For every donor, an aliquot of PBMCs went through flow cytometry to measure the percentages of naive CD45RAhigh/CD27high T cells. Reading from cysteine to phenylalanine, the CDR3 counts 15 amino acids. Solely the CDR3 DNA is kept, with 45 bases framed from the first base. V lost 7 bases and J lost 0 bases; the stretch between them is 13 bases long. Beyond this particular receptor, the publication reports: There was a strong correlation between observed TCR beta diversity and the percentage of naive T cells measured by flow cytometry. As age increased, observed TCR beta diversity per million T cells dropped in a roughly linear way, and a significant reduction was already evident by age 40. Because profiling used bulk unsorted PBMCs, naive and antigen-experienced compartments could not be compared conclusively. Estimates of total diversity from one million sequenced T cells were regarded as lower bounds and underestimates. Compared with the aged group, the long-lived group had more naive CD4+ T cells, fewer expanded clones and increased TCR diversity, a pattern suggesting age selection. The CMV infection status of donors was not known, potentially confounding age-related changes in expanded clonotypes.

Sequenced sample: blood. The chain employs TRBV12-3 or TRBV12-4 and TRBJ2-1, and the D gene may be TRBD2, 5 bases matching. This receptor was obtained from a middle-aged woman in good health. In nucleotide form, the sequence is TGTGCCAGCAATCCCTCGGGAACCTCCTACAATGAGCAGTTCTTC. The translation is CASNPSGTSYNEQFF.